This T cell receptor beta chain was found in a study of cytomegalovirus exposure and HLA in healthy donors (dated by TCRdb to the late 2010s). Regarding the complete study: An earlier analysis of 587 of the donors reported 250 to 350 Gb of sequence data and roughly 120 million unique TCR beta sequences obtained from some 200 million T cells. Roughly 300 gigabases of sequencing data and 75 million to 85 million unique TCR sequences made up an early release that covered about 640 HLA-typed donors. Of the roughly 400 genotyped donors, over 80% were placed in the genetic ancestry cluster associated with self-reported Caucasian donors. The study was designed to test whether signatures of past pathogen exposure could be identified by cataloging public T cell receptors. The study profiled the T cell repertoires of 500 to 800 subjects by immunosequencing and related them to cytomegalovirus serostatus. A separate validation cohort of roughly 130 different subjects was used in addition to the 666-subject first cohort. To predict cytomegalovirus infection status, the study combined high-throughput TCR immunosequencing, statistical association of individual TCRs with disease status, and machine learning. A later analysis re-analyzed previously published TCR beta repertoires from approximately 700 donors and added high-resolution HLA genotyping to study TCR occurrence patterns. In the later analysis, no new phenotypic data were used to find candidate immune exposures; instead, reliance was placed on TCR beta sequences and their occurrence across donors. An earlier analysis of approximately 640 of the donors applied high-throughput TCR beta sequencing to assess whether each TCR beta V gene segment acted as functional or pseudogenic. Donor age, sex, ethnicity and CMV serostatus were compiled together with the repertoire data. A later genetic analysis took genome-wide SNP genotypes for about three fifths of the roughly 700 donors and used that subset as a discovery cohort. All discovery cohort repertoires had been generated using a single sequencing platform. HLA typing included class I and class II loci at four-digit resolution. The number of typed donors differed by locus: about 629-640 for A, B, C, DRB1 and DQB1; 500 to 550 for DQA1; 606 for DPA1; and around 450 for DPB1. Because of strong linkage in the cohort, roughly five DR-DQ haplotypes were treated as single units for association and clustering. Among roughly 400 genotyped donors of the cohort, an average of around 250,000 unique TCR beta nucleotide sequences was sequenced per donor, of which roughly 17% were non-productive.

This clone came up a few times. The antigen it recognizes is unknown. No base quality values were provided; no much bigger clone lies one nucleotide off. Library prep was done by the immunoSEQ multiplex PCR assay. The multiplex PCR relied on a mix of 60 forward primers for TCR Vbeta segments and 13 reverse primers for TCR Jbeta segments. Amplification of the CDR3 region of rearranged TCR beta genes was performed with a multiplex PCR assay on genomic DNA. Amplified TCR beta libraries were sequenced as 87-base-pair reads on the Illumina HiSeq System. The study's own analysis went as follows. A later analysis counted 75 million to 100 million unique TCR beta chains across the 550 to 750 repertoires, and around 12 million of these chains were shared by at least two donors. To remove PCR and sequencing errors, raw reads were error-corrected and collapsed into unique sequences using a nearest-neighbor algorithm that merged closely related sequences. To assign V, D and J gene segments, CDR3 sequences were aligned to IMGT reference sequences. For a sequence to be retained, at least a six-nucleotide match to both a V gene segment and a J gene segment was required. Rearrangements were called productive when the CDR3 lacked stop codons and stayed in frame with V and J; all others were non-productive. Following IMGT convention, CDR3 was defined as the stretch from the second conserved V-encoded cysteine to the conserved J-encoded phenylalanine. In an earlier analysis of 550 to 650 of the donors, sequences lacking an unambiguous match to a single V gene segment were excluded. In an earlier analysis of approximately 560 of the donors, a V segment was called functional when productive rearrangements were above 56.7%, and segregating when the standard deviation between donors exceeded 5%. A statistical classification framework was developed to diagnose cytomegalovirus status using the catalog of TCR beta chain sequences. In a later analysis, V and J genes were assigned by comparing TCR nucleotide sequences against IMGT/GENE-DB human TR gene sequences. The TCRdist pipeline was used in a later analysis to assign CDR3 sequences and most-parsimonious VDJ recombination scenarios. A later analysis defined each TCR beta chain by its CDR3 amino acid sequence plus V-gene family, and excluded reads lacking a unique V-gene family. As a way to deal with suspected cross-contamination and a sequencing artifact, a later analysis dropped hundreds of nucleotide sequences that were highly shared and had low generation probability. In a later analysis, a clonal expansion index for each public chain was calculated from normalized within-repertoire ranks of inferred template counts. In a later analysis, generation probabilities were computed using a VDJ recombination model fitted to out-of-frame rearrangements, and the results were checked against IGoR. In a later analysis, hypergeometric tests were used to score TCR-TCR, TCR-HLA and TCR-CMV co-occurrence, with a repertoire-size bias correction applied to TCR pairs. A later analysis estimated false discovery rates by permuting HLA or CMV assignments 20 times. In a later analysis, co-occurring TCRs were grouped using DBSCAN, with TCRdist sequence similarity added in when clustering inside HLA-allele-positive subsets. For co-occurrence clustering, repertoires with fewer than 30,000 or more than 120,000 public chains were excluded, along with roughly 5 repertoires with anomalous nucleotide sharing. The table was pulled from immuneACCESS by TCRdb, which kept in-frame rearrangements only. Such tables lose some clones; where checked, under half of the loss comes from unresolved V genes, and the rest has no known cause. The V and J calls and clone size are taken from that table; D and trimming were inferred from the DNA. Here the sample has fewer than 180,000 clones; 55% to 75% occur a single time. The top ten hold 6% to 8.5% of the sample.

The cohort comprised hundreds of healthy bone marrow donors. At the time of sampling, every cohort member was nominally healthy, though immune exposures that went unrecorded were likely present. The donor tested CMV seropositive, placing the donor among the 289 seropositive members of the cohort. A peripheral blood sample was provided by each donor, and peripheral blood mononuclear cells were used for TCR beta sequencing. The Qiagen DNeasy Blood Extraction Kit was used to extract genomic DNA from the blood cell samples. The study at large found these results: A further reported finding was that TCR beta sequences accurately predicted the HLA-A and HLA-B alleles for most subjects in the first cohort. Compared with equally common non-associated chains, HLA-associated TCR beta chains in a later analysis were more clonally expanded and had lower generation probabilities. In both the original and validation cohorts, the classifier was reported to diagnose cytomegalovirus status with high specificity and sensitivity. The authors suggested that the approach could potentially be extended to other disease states and immunological phenotypes. A later analysis found that TCR association rates varied across HLA loci, with DRB1 alleles showing the most associated TCRs and HLA-C alleles the fewest. Compared with the roughly 670-donor mean, donors in an Asian-associated ancestry cluster had fewer N-insertions in productive TCRs, according to a later genetic analysis. Because some donors lacked HLA typing at each locus, the association tests relied only on the typed subset. Several of the top co-occurrence clusters appeared to be linked to parvovirus B19, influenza, CMV and Epstein-Barr virus, according to a later analysis. Because counts were too low, around 18 rarely observed V segments, including chromosome 9 orphons, were left out of the earlier analysis of 587 of the donors. Assigning TCR associations to individual alleles was difficult when HLA alleles, especially DR and DQ, strongly co-occurred. Most TCR sequences were seen in very few donors, while some public TCRs were found in many individuals. Three of the identified cytomegalovirus-associated TCR beta chains were confirmed in vitro to be specific for cytomegalovirus antigens. A cluster of highly shared sequence variants was judged likely to represent a technical artifact of the sequencing pipeline. Roughly uniform sequencing depth across donors was assumed in presence/absence analyses, although this assumption may not hold. A later analysis found that most CMV-associated TCR beta chains appeared HLA-restricted, with HLA associations seemingly driven largely by CMV exposure. A later genetic analysis associated a missense DCLRE1C variant with V-gene and J-gene trimming of TCR beta chains, and an independent cohort replicated the association. A later analysis associated 16,951 TCR beta sequences with specific HLA alleles at a false discovery rate of 0.05. Some IMGT-functional V segments, including TRBV6-2 and TRBV6-3, could not be told apart with the 87-base-pair reads, so those segments were excluded. The only immune exposure information available for the cohort was CMV serostatus. In an earlier analysis of roughly 500 of the donors, most TCR beta V segments appeared in productive rearrangements about 90% or about 30% of the time, broadly matching IMGT annotations. Correlated functional status among segregating V segments might reflect linkage disequilibrium, but an unknown experimental factor could not be ruled out. The study listed over 150 TCR beta chains as associated with cytomegalovirus. Only TCR beta chains were sequenced in this cohort, and the absence of alpha or paired-chain data limited detectable features.

Including cysteine and phenylalanine, the CDR3 has 15 amino acids. The entry retains the CDR3 DNA only, 45 bases that are in frame from base 1. Germline trimming amounts to 0 bases on V and 10 bases on J, with 5 as the count of junction bases outside the gene matches. The germline V gene encodes CDR1 SGHDT and CDR2 YYEEEE. The rearrangement joined TRBV5-6 to TRBJ2-1, with 12 central nucleotides matching TRBD2. This receptor was obtained from a woman aged 55 to 70 in good health and CMV-seropositive. The material sequenced was PBMCs. The CDR3 amino acid sequence is: CASSLVGLAGWEQFF. The nucleotide sequence is TGTGCCAGCAGCTTGGTGGGACTAGCGGGCTGGGAGCAGTTCTTC.